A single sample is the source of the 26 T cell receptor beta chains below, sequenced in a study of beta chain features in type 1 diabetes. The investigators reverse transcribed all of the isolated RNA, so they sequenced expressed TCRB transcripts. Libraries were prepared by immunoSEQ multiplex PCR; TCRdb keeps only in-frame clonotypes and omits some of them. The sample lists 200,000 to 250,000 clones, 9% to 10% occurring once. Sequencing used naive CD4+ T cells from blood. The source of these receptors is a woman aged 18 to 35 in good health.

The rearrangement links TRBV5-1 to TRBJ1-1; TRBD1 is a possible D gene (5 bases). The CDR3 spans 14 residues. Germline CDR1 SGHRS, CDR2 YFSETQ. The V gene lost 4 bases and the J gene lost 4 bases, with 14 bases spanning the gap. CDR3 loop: CASSRTAGITEAFF. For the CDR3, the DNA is TGCGCCAGCAGCCGAACGGCAGGGATCACTGAAGCTTTCTTT. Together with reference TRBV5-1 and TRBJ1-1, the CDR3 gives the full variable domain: KAGVTQTPRYLIKTRGQQVTLSCSPISGHRSVSWYQQTPGQGLQFLFEYFSETQRNKGNFPGRFSGRQFSNSRSEMNVSTLELGDSALYLCASSRTAGITEAFFGQGTRLTVV.

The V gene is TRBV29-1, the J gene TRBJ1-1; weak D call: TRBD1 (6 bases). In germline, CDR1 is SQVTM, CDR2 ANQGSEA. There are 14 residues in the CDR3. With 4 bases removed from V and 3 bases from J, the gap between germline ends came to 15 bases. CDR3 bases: TGCAGCGTTGCCCAGGGGTTCTTGGACACTGAAGCTTTCTTT. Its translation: CSVAQGFLDTEAFF.

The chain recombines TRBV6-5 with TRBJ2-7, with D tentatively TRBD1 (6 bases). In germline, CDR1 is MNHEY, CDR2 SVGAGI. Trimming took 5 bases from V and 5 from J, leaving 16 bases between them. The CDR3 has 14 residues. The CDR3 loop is CASSKSWGRNEQYF. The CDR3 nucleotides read TGTGCCAGCAGTAAGAGCTGGGGGCGGAACGAGCAGTACTTC.

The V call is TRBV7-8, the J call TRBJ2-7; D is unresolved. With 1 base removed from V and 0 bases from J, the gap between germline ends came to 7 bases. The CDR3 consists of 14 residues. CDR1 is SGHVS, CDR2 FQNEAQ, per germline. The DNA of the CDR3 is TGTGCCAGCAGCTTAGACAGAACCTCCTACGAGCAGTACTTC. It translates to CASSLDRTSYEQYF.

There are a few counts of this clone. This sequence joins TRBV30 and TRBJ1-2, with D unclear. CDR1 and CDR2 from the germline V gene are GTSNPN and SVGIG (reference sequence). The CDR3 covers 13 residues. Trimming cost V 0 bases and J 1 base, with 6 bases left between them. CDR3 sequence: CAWSVGVNYGYTF. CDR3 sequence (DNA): TGTGCCTGGAGTGTCGGGGTTAACTATGGCTACACCTTC.

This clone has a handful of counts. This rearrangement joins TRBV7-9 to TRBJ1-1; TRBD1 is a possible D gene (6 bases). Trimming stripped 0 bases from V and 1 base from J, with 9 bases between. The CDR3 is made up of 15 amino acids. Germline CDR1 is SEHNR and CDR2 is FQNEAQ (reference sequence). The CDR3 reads CASSLAAQGNTEAFF. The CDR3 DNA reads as TGTGCCAGCAGCTTAGCGGCACAGGGGAACACTGAAGCTTTCTTT.

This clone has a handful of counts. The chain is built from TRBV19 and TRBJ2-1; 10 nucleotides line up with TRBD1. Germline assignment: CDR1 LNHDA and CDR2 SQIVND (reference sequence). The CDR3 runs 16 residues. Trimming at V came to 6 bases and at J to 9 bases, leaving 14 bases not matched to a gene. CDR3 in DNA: TGTGCCAGTAGCCCTCGGGGACAGGGGCCACGGGGTGAGCAGTTCTTC. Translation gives CASSPRGQGPRGEQFF.

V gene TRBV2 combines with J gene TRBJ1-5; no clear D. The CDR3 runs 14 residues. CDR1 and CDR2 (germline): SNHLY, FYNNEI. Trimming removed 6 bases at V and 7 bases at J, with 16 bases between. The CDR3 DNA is TGTGCCAGCAGCCAGTACGGGAGGGAGCAGCCCCAGCATTTT. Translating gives CASSQYGREQPQHF. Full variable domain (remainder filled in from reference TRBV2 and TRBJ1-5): EPEVTQTPSHQVTQMGQEVILRCVPISNHLYFYWYRQILGQKVEFLVSFYNNEISEKSEIFDDQFSVERPDGSNFTLKIRSTKLEDSAMYFCASSQYGREQPQHFGDGTRLSIL.

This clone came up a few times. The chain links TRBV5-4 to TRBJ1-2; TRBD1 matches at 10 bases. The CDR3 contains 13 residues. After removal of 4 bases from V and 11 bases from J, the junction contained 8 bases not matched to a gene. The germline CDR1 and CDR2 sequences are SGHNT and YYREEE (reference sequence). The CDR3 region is CASSPRDRGLYTF. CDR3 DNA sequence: TGTGCCAGCAGCCCCCGGGACAGGGGTTTGTACACCTTC.

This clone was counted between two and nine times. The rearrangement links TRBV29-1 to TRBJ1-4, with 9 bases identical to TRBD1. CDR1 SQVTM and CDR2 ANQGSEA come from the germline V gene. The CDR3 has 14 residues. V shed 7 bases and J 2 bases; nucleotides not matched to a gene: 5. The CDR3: CSARTGDTNEKLFF. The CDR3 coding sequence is TGCAGCGCCCGGACAGGGGATACTAATGAAAAACTGTTTTTT.

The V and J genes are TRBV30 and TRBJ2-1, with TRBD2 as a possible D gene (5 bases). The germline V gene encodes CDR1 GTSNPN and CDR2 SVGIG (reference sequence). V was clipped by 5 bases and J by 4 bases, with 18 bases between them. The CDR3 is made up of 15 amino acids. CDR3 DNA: TGTGCCTGGGTCGGGAAGTTGGTGGCTTACAATGAGCAGTTCTTC. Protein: CAWVGKLVAYNEQFF.

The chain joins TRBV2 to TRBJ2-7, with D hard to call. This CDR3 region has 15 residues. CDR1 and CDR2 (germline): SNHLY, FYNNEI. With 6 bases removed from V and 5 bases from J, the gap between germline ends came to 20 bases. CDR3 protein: CASSLDRNAANEQYF. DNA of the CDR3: TGTGCCAGCAGCCTAGACCGAAATGCAGCGAACGAGCAGTACTTC.

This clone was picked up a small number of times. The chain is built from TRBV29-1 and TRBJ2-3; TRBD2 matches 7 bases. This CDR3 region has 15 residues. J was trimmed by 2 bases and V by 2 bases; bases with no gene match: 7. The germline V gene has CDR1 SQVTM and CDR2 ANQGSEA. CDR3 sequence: CSVETRLAVTDTQYF. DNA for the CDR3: TGCAGCGTTGAAACTCGGCTAGCGGTCACAGATACGCAGTATTTT.

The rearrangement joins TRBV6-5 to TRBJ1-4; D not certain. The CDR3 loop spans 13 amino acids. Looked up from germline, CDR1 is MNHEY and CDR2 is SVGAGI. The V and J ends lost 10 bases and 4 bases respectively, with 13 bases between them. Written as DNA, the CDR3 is TGTGCCACACGGGGAGTAGTTAATGAAAAACTGTTTTTT. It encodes CATRGVVNEKLFF.

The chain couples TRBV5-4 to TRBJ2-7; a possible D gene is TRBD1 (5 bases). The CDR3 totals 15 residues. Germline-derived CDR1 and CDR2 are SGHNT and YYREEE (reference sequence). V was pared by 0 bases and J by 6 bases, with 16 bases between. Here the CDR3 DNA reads TGTGCCAGCAGCTTGGCCGTCGGTGCAGGGCTCGAGCAGTACTTC. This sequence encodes CASSLAVGAGLEQYF.

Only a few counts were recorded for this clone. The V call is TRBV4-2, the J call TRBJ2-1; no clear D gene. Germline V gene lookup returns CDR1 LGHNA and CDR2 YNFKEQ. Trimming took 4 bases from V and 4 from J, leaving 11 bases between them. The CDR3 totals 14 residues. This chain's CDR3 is CASSPLDSYNEQFF. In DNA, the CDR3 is TGTGCCAGCAGCCCCCTAGATTCTTACAATGAGCAGTTCTTC.

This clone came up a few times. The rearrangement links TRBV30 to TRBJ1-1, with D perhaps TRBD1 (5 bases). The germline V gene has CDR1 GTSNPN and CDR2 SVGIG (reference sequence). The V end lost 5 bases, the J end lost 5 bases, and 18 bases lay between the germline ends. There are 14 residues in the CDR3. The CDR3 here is CAWAADFSGTEAFF. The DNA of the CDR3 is TGTGCCTGGGCGGCCGACTTTTCAGGGACTGAAGCTTTCTTT.

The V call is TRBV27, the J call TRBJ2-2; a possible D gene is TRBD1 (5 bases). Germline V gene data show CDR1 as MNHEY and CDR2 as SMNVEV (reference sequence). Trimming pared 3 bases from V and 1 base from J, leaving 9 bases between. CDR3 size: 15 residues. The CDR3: CASSFWQGNTGELFF. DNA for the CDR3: TGTGCCAGCAGTTTCTGGCAGGGGAACACCGGGGAGCTGTTTTTT.

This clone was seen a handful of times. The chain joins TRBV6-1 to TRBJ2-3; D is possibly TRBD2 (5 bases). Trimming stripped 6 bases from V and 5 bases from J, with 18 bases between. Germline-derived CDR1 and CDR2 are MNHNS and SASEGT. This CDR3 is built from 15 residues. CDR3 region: CASRPYGEIRDTQYF. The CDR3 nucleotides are TGTGCCAGCAGGCCCTACGGGGAGATACGAGATACGCAGTATTTT.

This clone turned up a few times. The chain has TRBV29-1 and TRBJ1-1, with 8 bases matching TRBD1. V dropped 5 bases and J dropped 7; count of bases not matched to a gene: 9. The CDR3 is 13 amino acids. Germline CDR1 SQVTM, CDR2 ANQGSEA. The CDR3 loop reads CSVRFRGPGEAFF. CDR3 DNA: TGCAGCGTTCGTTTCAGGGGGCCTGGTGAAGCTTTCTTT. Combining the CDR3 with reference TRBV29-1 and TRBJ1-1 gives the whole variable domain SAVISQKPSRDICQRGTSLTIQCQVDSQVTMMFWYRQQPGQSLTLIATANQGSEATYESGFVIDKFPISRPNLTFSTLTVSNMSPEDSSIYLCSVRFRGPGEAFFGQGTRLTVV.

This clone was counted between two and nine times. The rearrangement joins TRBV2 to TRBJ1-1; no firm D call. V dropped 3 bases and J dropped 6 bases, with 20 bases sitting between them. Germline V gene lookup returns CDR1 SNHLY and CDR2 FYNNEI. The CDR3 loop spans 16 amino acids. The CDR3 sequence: CASSEERTGEGAEAFF. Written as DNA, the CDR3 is TGTGCCAGCAGTGAGGAGAGGACTGGGGAGGGTGCTGAAGCTTTCTTT.

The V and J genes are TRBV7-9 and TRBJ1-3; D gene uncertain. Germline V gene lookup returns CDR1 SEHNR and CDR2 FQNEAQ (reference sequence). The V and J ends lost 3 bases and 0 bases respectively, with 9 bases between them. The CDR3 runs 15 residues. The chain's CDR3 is CASSLKTGSGNTIYF. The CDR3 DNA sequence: TGTGCCAGCAGCTTGAAGACGGGCTCTGGAAACACCATATATTTT.

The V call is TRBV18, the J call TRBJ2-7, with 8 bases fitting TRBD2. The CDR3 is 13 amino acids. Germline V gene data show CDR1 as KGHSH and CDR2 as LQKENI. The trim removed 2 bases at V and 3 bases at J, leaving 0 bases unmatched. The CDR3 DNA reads TGTGCCAGCTCACCAGCGGGGGGCTACGAGCAGTACTTC. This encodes CASSPAGGYEQYF.

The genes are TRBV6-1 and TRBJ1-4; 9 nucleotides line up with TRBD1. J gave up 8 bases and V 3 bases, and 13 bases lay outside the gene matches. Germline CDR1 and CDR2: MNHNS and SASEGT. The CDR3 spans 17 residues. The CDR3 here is CASSESPEGTGWEKLFF. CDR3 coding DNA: TGTGCCAGCAGTGAGTCCCCCGAGGGGACAGGGTGGGAAAAACTGTTTTTT.

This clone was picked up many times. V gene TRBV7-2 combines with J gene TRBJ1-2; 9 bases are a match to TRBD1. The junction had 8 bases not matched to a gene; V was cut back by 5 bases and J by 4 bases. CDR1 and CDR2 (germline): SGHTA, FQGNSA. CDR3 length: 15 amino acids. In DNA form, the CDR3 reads TGTGCCAGCAGCATGTACAGGGGGCATGGCTATGGCTACACCTTC. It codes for CASSMYRGHGYGYTF.

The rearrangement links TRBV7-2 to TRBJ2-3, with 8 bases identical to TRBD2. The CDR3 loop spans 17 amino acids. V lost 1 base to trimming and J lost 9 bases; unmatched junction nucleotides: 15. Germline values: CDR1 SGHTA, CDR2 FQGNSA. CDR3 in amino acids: CASSLGSGTSNSLTQYF. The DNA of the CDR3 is TGTGCCAGCAGCTTAGGTAGTGGGACTAGTAATAGTTTGACGCAGTATTTT.